These T cell receptor beta chains were read from a single sample in a study of glioma-infiltrating T cells after dendritic cell vaccination. Generated by immunoSEQ multiplex PCR, the TCRdb table keeps only in-frame clones and is missing some. Among tens of thousands of clones listed, roughly 83% were seen once. Sequencing was performed on blood, taken after dendritic cell vaccination. The receptors were sampled from a human donor with glioblastoma. Both conserved end residues are part of each CDR3. A D gene is named only where the DNA matches it firmly. Size is stated for part of the rows, as once, few or many counts, or as a class when the clone is expanded.

>TRBJ2-7|TRBV4-2|-|-
TGTGCCAGCAGCCCACCAACAGATACAGGGTTCACCTACGAGCAGTACTTC
CASSPPTDTGFTYEQYF
>TRBJ2-7|TRBV7-9|TRBD2|-
TGTGCCTCGGGAGGCTACGAGCAGTACTTC
CASGGYEQYF
>TRBJ1-1|TRBV5-1|-|-
TGCGCCAGCAGGGGGGAGGAGAACACTGAAGCTTTCTTT
CASRGEENTEAFF
>TRBJ1-3|TRBV30|TRBD1|-
TGTGCCTGGAGAAAGGACAGGGTCTCTGGAAACACCATATATTTT
CAWRKDRVSGNTIYF
>TRBJ2-2|TRBV18|-|-
TGTGCCAGCTCGGGCGTGTTTTTAGCCGGGGAGCTGTTTTTT
CASSGVFLAGELFF
>TRBJ1-2|TRBV30|-|-
TGTGCCTGGGGGGCTGGGGAGGTCTATGGCTACACCTTC
CAWGAGEVYGYTF
>TRBJ1-2|TRBV5-1|TRBD1|once
TGCGCCAGCAGCCCCACGACAGGGGCGAATGGCTACACCTTC
CASSPTTGANGYTF
>TRBJ2-3|TRBV27|TRBD2|-
TGTGCCAGCAGTTTCGGGACGGGACTAGCGTTCAGCACAGATACGCAGTATTTT
CASSFGTGLAFSTDTQYF
>TRBJ2-7|TRBV25-1|TRBD1|-
TGTGCCAGCAGTGACCCGGGACAGGGGGCCTACGAGCAGTACTTC
CASSDPGQGAYEQYF
>TRBJ1-1|TRBV21-1|-|-
TGTGCCAGCAGCAATAACGGGAGGACCTTT
CASSNNGRTF
>TRBJ2-3|TRBV5-4|-|-
TGTGCCAGCAGCGCAGACACTCGATCGCAGTATTTT
CASSADTRSQYF
>TRBJ2-7|TRBV16|-|-
TGTGCCAGCAGCCAATCCGGAGACCCTGGGTCCGAGCAGTACTTC
CASSQSGDPGSEQYF
>TRBJ1-4|TRBV5-1|-|-
TGCGCCAGCAGCTTAGGGGGTGCTAATGAAAAACTGTTTTTT
CASSLGGANEKLFF
>TRBJ2-2|TRBV28|-|-
TGTGCCAGCAGTTTACACAGGGATTACACCGGGGAGCTGTTTTTT
CASSLHRDYTGELFF
>TRBJ1-4|TRBV27|-|once
TGTGCCAGCCGTTTGCGGGGGGAGATAACTAATGAAAAACTGTTTTTT
CASRLRGEITNEKLFF
>TRBJ2-5|TRBV18|-|few
TGTGCCAGCTCACCACCGAGGGATAGAGAGTCCCAGTACTTC
CASSPPRDRESQYF
>TRBJ1-2|TRBV30|-|-
TGTGCCTGGGAAGGACAGCGATTGAGTGGCTACACCTTC
CAWEGQRLSGYTF
>TRBJ2-3|TRBV5-1|-|-
TGCGCCAGCAGCTTAAAGGGCCAGGGTGACAGCACAGATACGCAGTATTTT
CASSLKGQGDSTDTQYF
>TRBJ2-5|TRBV4-3|TRBD1|-
TGCGCCAGCAGCCACGATCCGGGACAGGGGGAGACCCAGTACTTC
CASSHDPGQGETQYF
>TRBJ1-5|TRBV6-6|-|-
TGTGCCAGCAGTTACTCAGGGGGAAATCAGCCCCAGCATTTT
CASSYSGGNQPQHF